These 15 T cell receptor beta chains share one sample of origin, sequenced in a study of blood T cell repertoires in COVID-19 (dated by TCRdb to 2019 to 2021). The library relied on the immunoSEQ multiplex PCR assay. The source is immuneACCESS, and TCRdb retained only in-frame sequences with V and J called. Part of the clones is not carried over; for the studies checked, unresolved V genes explain less than half of this, and the remainder is unexplained. Across this sample there are some 150,000 clones, with 79% seen only once. The ten largest clones add up to roughly 8.6% of the sample. Material for sequencing was peripheral blood. The receptors derive from a middle-aged man with active or convalescent COVID-19.

The J gene is TRBJ2-7, the V gene TRBV4-2; unclear D gene. V was shortened by 0 bases and J by 6 bases, with 21 bases between the two germline ends. CDR1 LGHNA and CDR2 YNFKEQ come from the germline V gene. This CDR3 contains 17 residues. The CDR3 region has the DNA TGTGCCAGCAGCCAAGACGTCACCACTGGGCCCCTCGGCGAGCAGTACTTC. Protein product: CASSQDVTTGPLGEQYF.

The chain has TRBV9 and TRBJ1-1; 10 bases match TRBD1. The germline V gene encodes CDR1 SGDLS and CDR2 YYNGEE. V shed 3 bases, J shed 7 bases, and the junction held 3 bases outside the gene matches. CDR3 length equals 13 residues. The chain's CDR3 is CASSGRDRGEAFF. The CDR3 DNA reads as TGTGCCAGCAGCGGCCGGGACAGGGGTGAAGCTTTCTTT. The whole variable domain, filled in from reference TRBV9 and TRBJ1-1, reads DSGVTQTPKHLITATGQRVTLRCSPRSGDLSVYWYQQSLDQGLQFLIQYYNGEERAKGNILERFSAQQFPDLHSELNLSSLELGDSALYFCASSGRDRGEAFFGQGTRLTVV.

This clone was picked up one time. The CDR3 loop reads CASSSGLAGAIETQYF. CDR3 nucleotides: TGTGCCAGCAGCTCCGGACTAGCGGGAGCTATAGAGACCCAGTACTTC. The chain joins TRBV7-3 to TRBJ2-5, with 13 bases identical to TRBD2. Germline V gene sequence: CDR1 SGHTA, CDR2 FQGTGA. V lost 4 bases and J lost 4; bases outside the gene matches: 6. The CDR3 extends over 16 amino acids.

This chain links TRBV14 with TRBJ1-5; D gene ambiguous. V lost 4 bases, J lost 3 bases, and 4 bases lay in between. Germline-derived CDR1 and CDR2 are SGHDN and FVKESK. This CDR3 contains 12 residues. The CDR3 loop is CASSPSNQPQHF. CDR3 DNA: TGTGCCAGCAGCCCTTCCAATCAGCCCCAGCATTTT.

This clone was recorded a few times. V is TRBV11-1 and J is TRBJ1-6, with TRBD1 identical over 8 bases. CDR1 is SGHAT, CDR2 FQDESV, per germline (reference sequence). The CDR3 covers 15 residues. Trimming took 4 bases from V and 9 from J; bases not matched to a gene: 8. The CDR3: CASSSRTGTSSPLHF. CDR3 bases: TGTGCCAGCAGCTCTAGGACAGGGACGAGTTCACCCCTCCACTTT.

The V and J genes are TRBV11-2 and TRBJ1-1; D remains ambiguous. Trimming took off 1 base at V and 4 bases at J, with 4 bases between the two ends. From germline, CDR1 is SGHAT and CDR2 FQNNGV. The CDR3 loop spans 12 amino acids. Here the CDR3 reads CASSLVGTEAFF. CDR3 nucleotide sequence: TGTGCCAGCAGCTTAGTCGGCACTGAAGCTTTCTTT.

This clone was counted between two and nine times. The chain couples TRBV28 to TRBJ1-5; D uncertain. This CDR3 has 13 amino acids. V was shortened by 7 bases and J by 6 bases, with 13 bases between the two germline ends. Germline CDR1 MDHEN, CDR2 SYDVKM. In DNA, the CDR3 is TGTGCCAGCACCCGACGGGGAGTTCAGCCCCAGCATTTT. This sequence encodes CASTRRGVQPQHF.

V is TRBV11-2 and J is TRBJ2-7; D is unresolved. The V gene's germline CDR1 is SGHAT and CDR2 FQNNGV. V lost 5 bases and J 4 bases, leaving 6 bases between the germline ends. The CDR3 runs to 11 residues. The CDR3 here is CASSQNYEQYF. In DNA, the CDR3 is TGTGCCAGCAGCCAAAATTACGAGCAGTACTTC.

V gene TRBV19 combines with J gene TRBJ1-6, with 7 bases identical to TRBD1. With V trimmed by 6 bases and J by 5 bases, 4 bases remained unmatched. Germline values: CDR1 LNHDA, CDR2 SQIVND (reference sequence). This CDR3 is built from 14 residues. The CDR3 DNA is TGTGCCAGTAGATACCAGGGGGATAATTCACCCCTCCACTTT. Translated, it gives CASRYQGDNSPLHF. Based on the CDR3 plus reference TRBV19 and TRBJ1-6, the full variable domain is DGGITQSPKYLFRKEGQNVTLSCEQNLNHDAMYWYRQDPGQGLRLIYYSQIVNDFQKGDIAEGYSVSREKKESFPLTVTSAQKNPTAFYLCASRYQGDNSPLHFGNGTRLTVT.

J is TRBJ2-5 and V is TRBV5-1; D is perhaps TRBD2 (6 bases). The length of the CDR3 is 16 residues. V lost 5 bases, J lost 4 bases, and 21 bases lay in between. Per germline, CDR1 SGHRS and CDR2 YFSETQ. The CDR3 DNA reads as TGCGCCAGCAGAAATGGTGGGGGGAACGTCGGAGAGACCCAGTACTTC. Residues: CASRNGGGNVGETQYF.

This chain links TRBV4-2 with TRBJ2-3, with 8 bases lining up with TRBD1. This CDR3 has 17 amino acids. CDR1 LGHNA and CDR2 YNFKEQ come from the germline V gene. Unmatched junction bases numbered 10, after V lost 3 bases and J lost 2 bases. The CDR3 loop reads CASSHRTAGQVTDTQYF. The CDR3 DNA reads as TGTGCCAGCAGCCACCGAACCGCGGGACAGGTCACAGATACGCAGTATTTT.

The chain is built from TRBV4-1 and TRBJ2-5; D is uncertain. The CDR3 runs to 11 residues. Between the trimmed V and J ends, which lost 3 bases and 8 bases, there was a span of 7 bases. Germline-derived CDR1 and CDR2 are MGHRA and YSYEKL. The CDR3 reads CASSQLRTQYF. CDR3 nucleotides: TGCGCCAGCAGCCAGCTTAGAACCCAGTACTTC.

The chain employs TRBV7-3 and TRBJ2-1; D is possibly TRBD2 (7 bases). Per germline, CDR1 SGHTA and CDR2 FQGTGA. There are 15 residues in the CDR3. V was clipped by 4 bases and J by 4 bases, with 14 bases between them. The CDR3: CASSWGAGDYNEQFF. CDR3 in DNA: TGTGCCAGCAGCTGGGGGGCGGGGGATTACAATGAGCAGTTCTTC.

This chain connects TRBV7-9 to TRBJ1-5; no reliable D call. Between the trimmed V and J ends, which lost 1 base and 3 bases, there was a span of 4 bases. Germline loops: CDR1 SEHNR, CDR2 FQNEAQ (reference sequence). This CDR3 is 13 amino acids long. The CDR3 loop is CASSLGLNQPQHF. The CDR3 region has the DNA TGTGCCAGCAGCTTAGGGCTCAATCAGCCCCAGCATTTT.

This clone was observed a single time. Other DNA sequences in this specimen translate into the identical CDR3. The J gene is TRBJ2-7, the V gene TRBV4-1; maybe TRBD2 (5 bases). Germline V gene lookup returns CDR1 MGHRA and CDR2 YSYEKL. Trimming pared 1 base from V and 4 bases from J, leaving 8 bases between. This CDR3 has 13 amino acids. This CDR3 reads CASSQASGYEQYF. CDR3 DNA: TGCGCCAGCAGCCAAGCTTCGGGGTACGAGCAGTACTTC.